This TCR beta chain emerged from a study of PD-1 blockade in classical Hodgkin lymphoma. Whole-study context: On a schedule of every 2 weeks, patients received nivolumab 3 mg/kg intravenously.

Every single patient, without exception, relapsed after autologous stem cell transplantation, and brentuximab vedotin exposure varied. Relapsed/refractory classical Hodgkin lymphoma patients had complete, partial or progressive responses. With regard to this clone: Its antigen is as yet unknown.

Overall study results and limits: Patients newly diagnosed and complete responders had comparable baseline diversity. Newly diagnosed patients were reported to exhibit reduced baseline TCR diversity relative to healthy donors.

Germline lookup yields CDR1 SGHVS and CDR2 FQNEAQ. Trimming stripped 2 bases from V and 0 bases from J, with 4 bases between. The CDR3 runs 13 residues. Profiled with immunoSEQ multiplex PCR; TCRdb holds only in-frame clones, not every one. The sample yields fewer than 100,000 clones, 80% to 95% seen once. This material consisted of peripheral blood mononuclear cells (PBMCs), taken at baseline. This receptor was identified in a human donor with classical Hodgkin lymphoma. J is TRBJ1-1 and V is TRBV7-8; D is unresolved. This chain's CDR3 is CASSLYLNTEAFF. CDR3 sequence (DNA): TGTGCCAGCAGCTTATATCTGAACACTGAAGCTTTCTTT.